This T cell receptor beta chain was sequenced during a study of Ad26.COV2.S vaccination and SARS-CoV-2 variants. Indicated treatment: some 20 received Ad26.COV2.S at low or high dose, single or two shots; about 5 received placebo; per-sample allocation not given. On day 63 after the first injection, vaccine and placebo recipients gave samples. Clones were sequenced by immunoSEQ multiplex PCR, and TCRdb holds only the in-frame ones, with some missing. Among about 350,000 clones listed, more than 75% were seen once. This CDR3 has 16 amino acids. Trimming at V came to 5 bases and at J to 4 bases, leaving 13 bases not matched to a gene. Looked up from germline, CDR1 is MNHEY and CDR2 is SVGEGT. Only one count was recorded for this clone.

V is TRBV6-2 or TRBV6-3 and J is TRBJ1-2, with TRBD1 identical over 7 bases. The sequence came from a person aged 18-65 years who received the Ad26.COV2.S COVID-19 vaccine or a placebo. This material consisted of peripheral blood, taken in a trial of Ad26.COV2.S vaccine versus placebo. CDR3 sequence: CASSAARQGGGYGYTF. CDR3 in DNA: TGTGCCAGCAGTGCCGCTAGACAGGGAGGCGGCTATGGCTACACCTTC.